This is a list of T cell receptor beta chains from one sample in a study of blood T cells in healthy people across ages. TCRdb independently ran MiXCR on the 5' RACE reads; one entry per CDR3 protein. In the table there are roughly 1.7 million distinct CDR3 sequences, almost 35% of which are singletons. The sample consisted of blood. The receptors come from a woman in her twenties or thirties in good health. Each CDR3 is given with its conserved first and last residue. D genes are given only for firm matches. Clone size is shown for a subset of rows, as once, few, many or a class of expanded clone.

J gene: TRBJ2-1
V gene: TRBV24-1
D gene: NA
clone size: NA
CDR3 protein: CATSDSGSGSYNEQFF
CDR3 DNA: TGTGCCACCAGTGATAGTGGGAGCGGCTCCTACAATGAGCAGTTCTTC

J gene: TRBJ1-1
V gene: TRBV5-1
D gene: NA
clone size: NA
CDR3 protein: CGTSGTQQLTEAFF
CDR3 DNA: TGCGGTACCTCCGGGACTCAACAGCTCACTGAAGCTTTCTTT

J gene: TRBJ1-1
V gene: TRBV20-1
D gene: TRBD1
clone size: few
CDR3 protein: CSARYRGPNTEAFF
CDR3 DNA: TGCAGTGCTAGGTACAGGGGGCCGAACACTGAAGCTTTCTTT

J gene: TRBJ1-1
V gene: TRBV3-1
D gene: NA
clone size: NA
CDR3 protein: CASSRLGQMNTGPFF
CDR3 DNA: TGTGCCAGCAGCCGACTTGGACAGATGAACACTGGACCTTTCTTT

J gene: TRBJ2-7
V gene: TRBV7-9
D gene: TRBD1
clone size: NA
CDR3 protein: CASSHRDRSIGFHEQYF
CDR3 DNA: TGTGCCAGCAGCCACCGGGACAGGTCAATAGGTTTTCACGAGCAGTACTTC

J gene: TRBJ2-7
V gene: TRBV20-1
D gene: TRBD2
clone size: NA
CDR3 protein: CSAIGLAGVYEQYF
CDR3 DNA: TGCAGTGCCATAGGACTAGCGGGAGTCTACGAGCAGTACTTC

J gene: TRBJ2-5
V gene: TRBV5-6
D gene: NA
clone size: NA
CDR3 protein: CASSMGRRVKGGTQYF
CDR3 DNA: TGTGCCAGCAGCATGGGTCGGCGGGTTAAAGGGGGGACCCAGTACTTC

J gene: TRBJ1-2
V gene: TRBV18
D gene: NA
clone size: NA
CDR3 protein: CASSPPEQYGYTF
CDR3 DNA: TGTGCCAGCTCACCACCGGAGCAGTATGGCTACACCTTC

J gene: TRBJ2-6
V gene: TRBV9
D gene: NA
clone size: NA
CDR3 protein: CASSPGWANVLTF
CDR3 DNA: TGTGCCAGCAGCCCCGGGTGGGCCAACGTCCTGACTTTC

J gene: TRBJ2-7
V gene: TRBV9
D gene: NA
clone size: NA
CDR3 protein: CASSVDFSPIREQYF
CDR3 DNA: TGTGCCAGCAGCGTAGATTTTTCCCCCATACGGGAGCAGTACTTC

J gene: TRBJ2-5
V gene: TRBV15
D gene: NA
clone size: few
CDR3 protein: CATSRGSPQETQYF
CDR3 DNA: TGTGCCACCAGTCGAGGGTCCCCCCAAGAGACCCAGTACTTC

J gene: TRBJ2-7
V gene: TRBV20-1
D gene: NA
clone size: NA
CDR3 protein: CSAFSVQAVTMQGPNYEQYF
CDR3 DNA: TGCAGTGCCTTTAGCGTGCAGGCAGTTACCATGCAGGGGCCAAACTACGAGCAGTACTTC

J gene: TRBJ2-4
V gene: TRBV5-6
D gene: NA
clone size: NA
CDR3 protein: CASSTYGVAKNIQYF
CDR3 DNA: TGTGCCAGCAGCACCTACGGGGTAGCCAAAAACATTCAGTACTTC

J gene: TRBJ1-2
V gene: TRBV29-1
D gene: NA
clone size: NA
CDR3 protein: CSVESQLTNYGYTF
CDR3 DNA: TGCAGCGTTGAATCACAGTTGACTAACTATGGCTACACCTTC

J gene: TRBJ2-1
V gene: TRBV4-1
D gene: TRBD2
clone size: few
CDR3 protein: CASSQVFTSGSYEQFF
CDR3 DNA: TGCGCCAGCAGCCAAGTGTTTACTAGCGGGAGTTATGAGCAGTTCTTC

J gene: TRBJ2-5
V gene: TRBV5-1
D gene: TRBD2
clone size: few
CDR3 protein: CASSSTTSGKETQYF
CDR3 DNA: TGCGCCAGCAGCTCAACGACTAGCGGGAAGGAGACCCAGTACTTC

J gene: TRBJ1-1
V gene: TRBV2
D gene: NA
clone size: NA
CDR3 protein: CAAKRGMNTEAFF
CDR3 DNA: TGTGCCGCCAAACGAGGGATGAACACTGAAGCTTTCTTT

J gene: TRBJ2-4
V gene: TRBV6-6
D gene: NA
clone size: NA
CDR3 protein: CASSPQNENIQYF
CDR3 DNA: TGTGCCAGCAGCCCCCAAAACGAAAACATTCAGTACTTC

J gene: TRBJ2-7
V gene: TRBV20-1
D gene: NA
clone size: NA
CDR3 protein: CSARDPLGAYEQYF
CDR3 DNA: TGCAGTGCTAGAGACCCCCTTGGGGCTTACGAGCAGTACTTC

J gene: TRBJ1-4
V gene: TRBV29-1
D gene: NA
clone size: NA
CDR3 protein: CSVGSADEKLFF
CDR3 DNA: TGCAGCGTTGGATCCGCGGATGAAAAACTGTTTTTT

J gene: TRBJ1-2
V gene: TRBV20-1
D gene: NA
clone size: few
CDR3 protein: CSARGAGGVSYGYTF
CDR3 DNA: TGCAGTGCTAGAGGTGCAGGAGGGGTTAGCTATGGCTACACCTTC

J gene: TRBJ2-3
V gene: TRBV20-1
D gene: NA
clone size: few
CDR3 protein: CSAFGSTDTQYF
CDR3 DNA: TGCAGTGCTTTTGGGAGCACAGATACGCAGTATTTT

J gene: TRBJ2-1
V gene: TRBV6-2/TRBV6-3
D gene: NA
clone size: NA
CDR3 protein: CASSAFGVDNEQFF
CDR3 DNA: TGTGCCAGCAGCGCCTTCGGAGTCGACAATGAGCAGTTCTTC

J gene: TRBJ2-1
V gene: TRBV12-5
D gene: NA
clone size: NA
CDR3 protein: CASGLRGNEQFF
CDR3 DNA: TGTGCTAGTGGTTTGCGGGGGAATGAGCAGTTCTTC

J gene: TRBJ2-7
V gene: TRBV25-1
D gene: TRBD1
clone size: few
CDR3 protein: CASSGHEKGAYEQYF
CDR3 DNA: TGTGCCAGCAGTGGGCACGAGAAGGGGGCTTACGAGCAGTACTTC